Below, 26 T cell receptor beta chains from the same sample are listed, as sequenced in a study of T cell clonotyping in hematopoietic cell transplantation. Libraries were prepared by immunoSEQ multiplex PCR; TCRdb keeps only in-frame clonotypes and omits some of them. The sample records approximately 13,000 clones, approximately 97% being singletons. Sequences were derived from peripheral blood mononuclear cells, sampled 30 days after allogeneic stem cell transplant. The receptor set was obtained from a female patient between 50 and 60 years old who had an allogeneic stem cell transplant from an unrelated donor, so T cells may come from the graft donor. Some clones in this sample may be carry-over from other donors' samples.

The rearrangement uses TRBV20-1 and TRBJ1-6; D gene ambiguous. Looked up from germline, CDR1 is DFQATT and CDR2 is SNEGSKA (reference sequence). The CDR3 totals 11 residues. V was trimmed by 6 bases and J by 14 bases, leaving 14 bases between them. CDR3 amino acids: CSAIYSATLHF. CDR3 coding DNA: TGCAGTGCCATTTACTCCGCCACCCTCCACTTT.

This chain connects TRBV6-4 to TRBJ2-7; D is undetermined. V lost 11 bases, J lost 3 bases, and 14 bases lay in between. Germline CDR1 is MRHNA and CDR2 is SNTAGT. This CDR3 has 12 residues. CDR3 sequence reads: CAGKVGDYEQYF. The CDR3 region has the DNA TGTGCCGGTAAAGTTGGGGACTACGAGCAGTACTTC.

The J gene is TRBJ2-7, the V gene TRBV18, with TRBD2 identical over 7 bases. The germline V gene has CDR1 KGHSH and CDR2 LQKENI. The length of the CDR3 is 15 residues. With 3 bases clipped from V and 3 bases from J, the junction kept 8 bases outside the gene matches. In nucleotides, the CDR3 is TGTGCCAGCTCACCCACGGCCCGGGGGGACTACGAGCAGTACTTC. Encoded protein: CASSPTARGDYEQYF. Supplemented by reference TRBV18 and TRBJ2-7, the full variable domain reads NAGVMQNPRHLVRRRGQEARLRCSPMKGHSHVYWYRQLPEEGLKFMVYLQKENIIDESGMPKERFSAEFPKEGPSILRIQQVVRGDSAAYFCASSPTARGDYEQYFGPGTRLTVT.

This clone was seen once. The chain recombines TRBV9 with TRBJ2-3; 7 bases map to TRBD1. The CDR3 length is 15 residues. CDR1 SGDLS and CDR2 YYNGEE come from the germline V gene. Trimming cost V 2 bases and J 2 bases; bases outside gene matches: 5. CDR3 bases: TGTGCCAGCAGCGTCGACACAGGGGACACAGATACGCAGTATTTT. As protein: CASSVDTGDTDTQYF.

The gene calls are TRBV5-4 and TRBJ1-4; 8 bases agree with TRBD1. Unmatched junction bases numbered 6, after V lost 3 bases and J lost 8 bases. The V gene's germline CDR1 is SGHNT and CDR2 YYREEE (reference sequence). The CDR3 is 14 residues long. The CDR3 bases are TGTGCCAGCAGCTCTCAGGGGGCAGGGGAAAAACTGTTTTTT. This sequence encodes CASSSQGAGEKLFF.

V is TRBV14 and J is TRBJ2-1; D gene unclear. The V and J ends lost 3 bases and 6 bases respectively, with 18 bases between them. The CDR3 totals 16 residues. Germline lookup yields CDR1 SGHDN and CDR2 FVKESK. The CDR3, as DNA: TGTGCCAGCAGCCACTTCACGAAACCCGAGCGCAATGAGCAGTTCTTC. Residues: CASSHFTKPERNEQFF.

The chain links TRBV11-2 to TRBJ2-3; D uncertain. This CDR3 comprises 13 residues. Germline values: CDR1 SGHAT, CDR2 FQNNGV. With 6 bases removed from V and 0 bases from J, the gap between germline ends came to 7 bases. The CDR3 DNA reads TGTGCCAGCAGTCTTACAAGCACAGATACGCAGTATTTT. It yields the protein CASSLTSTDTQYF. The whole variable domain, remainder taken from reference TRBV11-2 and TRBJ2-3, is EAGVAQSPRYKIIEKRQSVAFWCNPISGHATLYWYQQILGQGPKLLIQFQNNGVVDDSQLPKDRFSAERLKGVDSTLKIQPAKLEDSAVYLCASSLTSTDTQYFGPGTRLTVL.

This chain links TRBV2 with TRBJ1-5; D not resolved. The CDR3 extends over 14 amino acids. Trimming shortened V by 7 bases and J by 2 bases, and 12 bases separated the two germline ends. Germline V lookup: CDR1 SNHLY, CDR2 FYNNEI. CDR3 loop: CASTPGYGNQPQHF. Written as DNA, the CDR3 is TGTGCCAGCACCCCGGGGTACGGCAATCAGCCCCAGCATTTT.

This clone is a singleton in its sample. V and J are TRBV30 and TRBJ1-2, with a weak D call TRBD1 (5 bases). Trimming took off 1 base at V and 0 bases at J, with 12 bases between the two ends. Germline V lookup: CDR1 GTSNPN, CDR2 SVGIG (reference sequence). The CDR3 runs to 15 residues. CDR3 sequence: CAWSAKGTANYGYTF. CDR3 bases: TGTGCCTGGAGTGCGAAAGGGACCGCTAACTATGGCTACACCTTC.

The V call is TRBV5-1, the J call TRBJ1-1; no reliable D call. Germline V gives CDR1 SGHRS, CDR2 YFSETQ. The CDR3 covers 14 residues. Trimming took 0 bases from V and 1 from J, leaving 7 bases between them. This CDR3 reads CASSLGLSNTEAFF. The CDR3 DNA reads as TGCGCCAGCAGCTTGGGGCTCTCGAACACTGAAGCTTTCTTT.

V and J are TRBV5-8 and TRBJ1-2; 7 bases line up with TRBD1. The CDR3 is 14 amino acids. Germline V gene sequence: CDR1 SGHTS, CDR2 YDEGEE. V dropped 4 bases and J dropped 3; count of bases not matched to a gene: 6. The CDR3 DNA reads as TGTGCCAGCAGCAACATAGGGGGCCACTATGGCTACACCTTC. Translating gives CASSNIGGHYGYTF.

The gene calls are TRBV5-1 and TRBJ2-7, with TRBD1 matching 7 bases. Looked up from germline, CDR1 is SGHRS and CDR2 is YFSETQ. Unmatched junction bases numbered 11, after V lost 0 bases and J lost 2 bases. The CDR3 length is 17 residues. CDR3 in DNA: TGCGCCAGCAGCTTGGCCGAGCTAGGGGGCGCCACCTACGAGCAGTACTTC. Encoded protein: CASSLAELGGATYEQYF.

J is TRBJ1-4 and V is TRBV19, with 7 bases that match TRBD1. After removal of 7 bases from V and 1 base from J, the junction contained 3 bases not matched to a gene. This CDR3 comprises 14 residues. Germline CDR1 and CDR2: LNHDA and SQIVND (reference sequence). CDR3 DNA sequence: TGTGCCAGTACCCGGGACAGAACTAATGAAAAACTGTTTTTT. Protein product: CASTRDRTNEKLFF.

This chain connects TRBV6-5 to TRBJ1-4; tentatively, D is TRBD1 (6 bases). The germline gives CDR1 MNHEY, CDR2 SVGAGI. Trimming cost V 5 bases and J 10 bases, with 17 bases left between them. The CDR3 is 14 residues long. DNA for the CDR3: TGTGCCAGCAGTGTGACAGGAACAAAAGGAAAACTGTTTTTT. This sequence encodes CASSVTGTKGKLFF.

This chain connects TRBV5-1 to TRBJ1-4; D gene uncertain. The CDR3 contains 15 residues. The germline V gene encodes CDR1 SGHRS and CDR2 YFSETQ. The V gene lost 4 bases and the J gene lost 0 bases, with 10 bases spanning the gap. The CDR3 coding sequence is TGCGCCAGCAGCGCGGCCCGTGCAACTAATGAAAAACTGTTTTTT. Its translation is CASSAARATNEKLFF.

This clone occurred once. The chain has TRBV2 and TRBJ1-5; D is possibly TRBD1 (6 bases). CDR3 size: 15 residues. Germline assignment: CDR1 SNHLY and CDR2 FYNNEI. Trimming cost V 7 bases and J 0 bases, with 13 bases left between them. The CDR3 DNA is TGTGCCAGCAACAGGGAGGGCATTAGCAATCAGCCCCAGCATTTT. As protein: CASNREGISNQPQHF.

The chain couples TRBV30 to TRBJ2-5; no clear D gene. CDR3 length: 12 amino acids. The germline gives CDR1 GTSNPN, CDR2 SVGIG (reference sequence). The V end was cut by 3 bases, the J end by 0 bases, with 5 bases between. In DNA, the CDR3 is TGTGCCTGGAGGGAGTACCAAGAGACCCAGTACTTC. It specifies CAWREYQETQYF.

The V gene is TRBV7-8, the J gene TRBJ1-2, with D possibly being TRBD1 (6 bases). The CDR3 sequence is 19 residues long. V lost 5 bases and J 2 bases, leaving 27 bases between the germline ends. Germline CDR1 SGHVS, CDR2 FQNEAQ. CDR3 DNA sequence: TGTGCCAGCAGCACCGGACCGGGACAAAGACTCTCGGGGAACTATGGCTACACCTTC. It is translated as CASSTGPGQRLSGNYGYTF. The variable domain in full, with the rest retrieved from reference TRBV7-8 and TRBJ1-2, is GAGVSQSPRYKVAKRGQDVALRCDPISGHVSLFWYQQALGQGPEFLTYFQNEAQLDKSGLPSDRFFAERPEGSVSTLKIQRTQQEDSAVYLCASSTGPGQRLSGNYGYTFGSGTRLTVV.

The J gene is TRBJ1-6, the V gene TRBV19; 10 positions match TRBD1. The CDR3 loop spans 13 amino acids. Germline V gives CDR1 LNHDA, CDR2 SQIVND (reference sequence). V dropped 8 bases and J dropped 10; count of bases not matched to a gene: 5. The CDR3 DNA reads as TGTGCCAGTGCCGGGACAGGGGAATCACCCCTCCACTTT. Translation: CASAGTGESPLHF.

A single count supports this clone. This chain uses TRBV5-6 with TRBJ1-1; unclear D gene. The CDR3 is 13 residues long. With 0 bases removed from V and 2 bases from J, the gap between germline ends came to 5 bases. Germline V lookup: CDR1 SGHDT, CDR2 YYEEEE. As DNA, the CDR3 is TGTGCCAGCAGCTTGGCCGAAAACACTGAAGCTTTCTTT. Its translation is CASSLAENTEAFF.

This clone was seen just once. This chain links TRBV2 with TRBJ1-5; D is possibly TRBD1 (6 bases). This CDR3 is built from 16 residues. The V end lost 3 bases, the J end lost 1 base, and 13 bases lay between the germline ends. Germline V lookup: CDR1 SNHLY, CDR2 FYNNEI. CDR3 residues: CASSDAYRESNQPQHF. In DNA, the CDR3 is TGTGCCAGCAGTGACGCCTACAGGGAAAGCAATCAGCCCCAGCATTTT.

This clone has just one count. V gene TRBV15 combines with J gene TRBJ1-2, with D unresolved. Germline V gene sequence: CDR1 LNHNV, CDR2 YYDKDF (reference sequence). CDR3 length: 14 amino acids. V gave up 0 bases and J gave up 4 bases, with 9 bases separating them. This chain's CDR3 is CATSRDSSSYGYTF. Written as DNA, the CDR3 is TGTGCCACCAGCAGAGATAGTTCGAGCTATGGCTACACCTTC.

Here the CDR3 DNA reads TGTGCCAGCAGTTACCCCAGGGACTATGGCTACACCTTC. It encodes CASSYPRDYGYTF. The rearrangement joins TRBV2 to TRBJ1-2; TRBD1 is a possible D gene (5 bases). CDR3 length: 13 amino acids. Germline CDR1 and CDR2: SNHLY and FYNNEI. V lost 5 bases, J lost 3 bases, and 10 bases lay in between.

The chain has TRBV6-5 and TRBJ1-2, with 10 positions matching TRBD1. The trim removed 7 bases at V and 7 bases at J, leaving 12 bases unmatched. This CDR3 region has 15 residues. CDR1 is MNHEY, CDR2 SVGAGI, per germline. CDR3 sequence: CASTRMTGGAAGYTF. CDR3 coding DNA: TGTGCCAGCACCAGAATGACAGGGGGCGCGGCTGGCTACACCTTC.

This chain links TRBV27 with TRBJ2-7; D might be TRBD2 (5 bases). The CDR3 contains 13 residues. Germline CDR1 reads MNHEY; CDR2 reads SMNVEV (reference sequence). V lost 3 bases to trimming and J lost 6 bases, with 12 bases between them. The CDR3 sequence is CASSFPGSVEQYF. The CDR3 region has the DNA TGTGCCAGCAGTTTTCCGGGATCGGTCGAGCAGTACTTC.

This chain connects TRBV30 to TRBJ2-7, with 8 bases matching TRBD1. The CDR3 contains 13 residues. Trimming at V came to 4 bases and at J to 3 bases, leaving 5 bases not matched to a gene. Germline assignment: CDR1 GTSNPN and CDR2 SVGIG (reference sequence). DNA of the CDR3: TGTGCCTGGATGGGGGACAGGCTCTACGAGCAGTACTTC. Protein: CAWMGDRLYEQYF. Variable domain in full (rest from reference TRBV30 and TRBJ2-7): SQTIHQWPATLVQPVGSPLSLECTVEGTSNPNLYWYRQAAGRGLQLLFYSVGIGQISSEVPQNLSASRPQDRQFILSSKKLLLSDSGFYLCAWMGDRLYEQYFGPGTRLTVT.